This entry concerns a single T cell receptor beta chain. The sample is drawn from a study of monozygotic twins with inflammatory bowel disease. TCRdb reprocessed the 5' RACE reads, with one entry per CDR3 protein and no DNA. This sample contains about 43,000 distinct CDR3 sequences. The CDR3 has 13 amino acids. Germline V gene lookup returns CDR1 LNHDA and CDR2 SQIVND (reference sequence). The clonotype was recovered from a human donor with ulcerative colitis or Crohn's disease, or a healthy co-twin of an affected twin (not recorded which). The sequenced sample consisted of blood. The rearrangement joins TRBV19 to TRBJ1-2. The CDR3 here is CASRIGDWNGYTF.